The T cell receptor beta chain under discussion was sequenced for a study of blood T cell repertoires in COVID-19. TCRdb keeps only in-frame clones here, not all; method: immunoSEQ multiplex PCR. The table shows 100,000 to 120,000 clones, with around 86% occurring only once. CDR1 and CDR2 from the germline V gene are MDHEN and SYDVKM. There are 15 residues in the CDR3. V lost 4 bases, J lost 5 bases, and 7 bases stayed unmatched. This receptor was identified in an elderly man with acute or convalescent COVID-19. Sequencing input: peripheral blood. The chain has TRBV28 and TRBJ2-2; 7 bases line up with TRBD2. The CDR3 loop is CASSYAGEVTGELFF. CDR3 nucleotide sequence: TGTGCCAGCAGTTACGCGGGAGAGGTTACCGGGGAGCTGTTTTTT.